Listed below are T cell receptor beta chains from one sample, sequenced in a study of T cell changes during pregnancy in multiple sclerosis. TCRdb's table, derived via immunoSEQ multiplex PCR, lists solely in-frame clones and lacks some. Found here are about 64,000 clones, around 96% of them singletons; the top ten hold under 2.5%. The material sequenced was CD8+ T cells from peripheral blood mononuclear cells, taken after pregnancy. Receptor source: a female donor with multiple sclerosis, enrolled in a pregnancy study. Both conserved end residues are part of each CDR3.

>TRBV5-1|TRBJ2-1
CASSSSGRALDEQFF
>TRBV28|TRBJ2-5
CASSRLGGGGETQYF
>TRBV19|TRBJ2-4
CASSIGTGGNIQYF
>TRBV14|TRBJ2-1
CASSQDAGALNDEQFF
>TRBV7-6|TRBJ2-7
CASSLPLAGSSYEQYF
>TRBV28|TRBJ1-2
CASRPVPGDGYTF
>TRBV11-2|TRBJ2-1
CASSLGEGPQFF
>TRBV27|TRBJ1-2
CASRFQGANYGYTF
>TRBV11-2|TRBJ2-2
CASSNRDRVFGELFF
>TRBV5-8|TRBJ2-5
CAAPFGETQYF
>TRBV7-9|TRBJ2-1
CASSLDGNEQFF
>TRBV5-8|TRBJ1-3
CASSHSSSGNTIYF
>TRBV27|TRBJ2-1
CASSRTSGSAYEQFF
>TRBV29-1|TRBJ2-7
CSVEEAARPYEQYF
>TRBV5-4|TRBJ2-7
CASSLAAGGGYEQYF
>TRBV15|TRBJ1-1
CATSRDRGANTEAFF
>TRBV29-1|TRBJ2-7
CSVEGTGASYEQYF
>TRBV16|TRBJ2-3
CASSLGLAGGGDTQYF